This T cell receptor beta chain comes out of a study of early T cells in non-severe SARS-CoV-2 infection. Study-level information: Sequencing of bulk RNA from unsorted whole blood was done, without chain pairing.

Attachment of unique molecular identifiers to individual cDNA molecules was performed. TCRdb reprocessed the 5' RACE reads via MiXCR and lists one record per CDR3 protein. The sample carries fewer than 100,000 distinct CDR3 sequences, about 16% recorded once. The CDR3 runs to 14 residues. V was shortened by 0 bases and J by 5 bases, with 7 bases between the two germline ends. This chain connects TRBV12-3 or TRBV12-4 to TRBJ2-2; D not certain. The sequence was collected from an adult who was a healthcare worker with PCR-confirmed SARS-CoV-2 infection or an uninfected control (not recorded which). Sequencing was performed on whole blood. The CDR3 loop is CASSLASLTGELFF. DNA of the CDR3: TGTGCCAGCAGTTTAGCTTCACTTACCGGGGAGCTGTTTTTT.